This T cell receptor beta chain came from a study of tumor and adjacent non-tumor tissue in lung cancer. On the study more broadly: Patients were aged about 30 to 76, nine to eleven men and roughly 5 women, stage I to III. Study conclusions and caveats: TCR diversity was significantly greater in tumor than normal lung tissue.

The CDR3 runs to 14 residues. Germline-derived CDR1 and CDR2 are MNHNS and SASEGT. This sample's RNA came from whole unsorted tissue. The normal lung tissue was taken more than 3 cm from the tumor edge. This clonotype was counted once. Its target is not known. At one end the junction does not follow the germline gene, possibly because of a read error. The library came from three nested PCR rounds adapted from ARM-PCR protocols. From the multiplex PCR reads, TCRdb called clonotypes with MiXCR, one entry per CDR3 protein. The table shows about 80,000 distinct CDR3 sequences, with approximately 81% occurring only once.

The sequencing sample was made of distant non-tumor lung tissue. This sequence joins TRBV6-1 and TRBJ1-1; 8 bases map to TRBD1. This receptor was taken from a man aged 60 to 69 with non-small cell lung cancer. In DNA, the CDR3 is TGTGCCGGCAGTGAAGACAGGGGCGACATCGAAGCTTTCTTT. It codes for CAGSEDRGDIEAFF.